The text below deals with one T cell receptor beta chain. Its antigen is unidentified. Amplification of TCR beta CDR3 regions used RNA as the template. When the TCR CDR3 underwent first-round RT-PCR, the HTBI primer set was used. TCRdb ran MiXCR on the multiplex PCR reads and lists one entry per CDR3 protein. This repertoire shows around 420,000 distinct CDR3 sequences, around 16% found once; its top ten account for 11% to 15%. The data stem from a study of T cells in Graves' hyperthyroidism and ophthalmopathy. Whole-study findings and limits: Blood held most thyroid clonotypes expanded above 0.001 frequency.

The V and J ends lost 4 bases and 8 bases respectively, with 13 bases between them. The CDR3 length is 13 residues. CDR1 and CDR2 (germline): SGDLS, YYNGEE. An absence of ophthalmopathy progression within 18 months meant stable Graves' hyperthyroidism. The chain combines TRBV9 with TRBJ1-3; no clear D gene. The material sequenced was blood. The receptor's source is a woman between 18 and 30 years old with Graves' hyperthyroidism. CDR3 in amino acids: CASSLVGLDTIYF. CDR3 DNA sequence: TGTGCCAGCAGCCTCGTGGGTTTGGACACCATATATTTT.